This TCR beta chain was captured in a study of shared clonotypes between healthy human individuals. With regard to this clone: A junction boundary mismatches the germline segment, possibly from a read error.

Adult Caucasians living in Nashville, Tennessee made up all of the donors. A split of CD4+ cells into CD45RA+ naive and CD45RA-negative memory subsets was performed. CDR1 is SGHVS, CDR2 FQNEAQ, per germline. The CDR3 has 14 amino acids. The genomic DNA of each subset was split evenly across several immunoSEQ plates. Authors' data handling: ImmunoSEQ sequences covered only the junction and lacked quality scores; filtering therefore differed. Assay used: immunoSEQ multiplex PCR; TCRdb lists only in-frame clones, some missing. D and trimming were read from the DNA, whereas the V and J calls and clone size are those reported in that table. The sample has over a million clones, about 98% seen once.

Material for sequencing was naive CD4+ T cells sorted from blood. As to subset: CD45RA+ positively selected. The V gene is TRBV7-8, the J gene TRBJ2-7, with 8 bases lining up with TRBD1. The clonotype comes from a man younger than 40 in good health. The CDR3 sequence is CASSRRDRSIPLDF. The CDR3 region has the DNA TGTGCCAGCAGCCGGAGGGACAGGTCCATCCCTTTGGACTTC.